The clone carrying this T cell receptor (beta chain) occurred once. What it recognizes is unknown. This specimen belongs to a study of shared clonotypes between healthy human individuals. Overall study context: There were three CD4 naive, three CD4 memory, two CD8 naive and one CD8 memory plates per donor.

Findings and limits, study-wide: Incompleteness in sorted-subset sequencing, despite large depth, was shown by rarefaction.

This CDR3 region has 16 residues. V lost 0 bases, J lost 0 bases, and 9 bases lay in between. In germline, CDR1 is SGHRS, CDR2 YFSETQ. Sequencing was performed with immunoSEQ multiplex PCR; in TCRdb, only in-frame clones are kept and a portion is missing. Here the sample spans approximately 2,000,000 clones, 80% to 95% being singletons. J is TRBJ2-2 and V is TRBV5-1, with TRBD1 as a possible D gene (5 bases). The sequenced sample consisted of naive CD4+ T cells from PBMCs. The subset: CD45RA+ positively selected. The receptor was isolated from a man between 18 and 29 years old in good health. Some clones in this sample may be carry-over from other donors' samples. Written as DNA, the CDR3 is TGCGCCAGCAGCTTGGCGTTGGGGCCGAACACCGGGGAGCTGTTTTTT. Its translation: CASSLALGPNTGELFF. The whole variable domain, remainder taken from reference TRBV5-1 and TRBJ2-2, is KAGVTQTPRYLIKTRGQQVTLSCSPISGHRSVSWYQQTPGQGLQFLFEYFSETQRNKGNFPGRFSGRQFSNSRSEMNVSTLELGDSALYLCASSLALGPNTGELFFGEGSRLTVL.